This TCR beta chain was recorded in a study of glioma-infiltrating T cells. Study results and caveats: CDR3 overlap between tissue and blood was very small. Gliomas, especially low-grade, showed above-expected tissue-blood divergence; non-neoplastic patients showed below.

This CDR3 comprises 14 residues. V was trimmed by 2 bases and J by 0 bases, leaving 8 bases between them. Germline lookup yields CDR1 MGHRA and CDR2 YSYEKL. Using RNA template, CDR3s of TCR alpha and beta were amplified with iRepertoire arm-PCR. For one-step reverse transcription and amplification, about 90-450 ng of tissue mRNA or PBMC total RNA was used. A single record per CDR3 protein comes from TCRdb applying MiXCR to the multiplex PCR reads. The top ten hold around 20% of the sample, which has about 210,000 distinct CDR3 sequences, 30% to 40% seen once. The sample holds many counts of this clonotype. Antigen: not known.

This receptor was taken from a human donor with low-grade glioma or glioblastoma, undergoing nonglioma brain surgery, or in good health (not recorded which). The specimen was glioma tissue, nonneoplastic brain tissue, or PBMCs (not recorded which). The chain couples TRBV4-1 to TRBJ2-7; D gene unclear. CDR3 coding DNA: TGCGCCAGCAGCCAATTACACCTCTCCTACGAGCAGTACTTC. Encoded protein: CASSQLHLSYEQYF.